Below, 28 T cell receptor beta chains from the same sample are listed, as sequenced in a study of blood T cell repertoires in COVID-19. Libraries were prepared by immunoSEQ multiplex PCR; TCRdb keeps only in-frame clonotypes and omits some of them. Of around 150,000 clones in the sample, 70% to 90% were seen once. Sequenced: peripheral blood. The receptor set was obtained from a man younger than 35 with acute or convalescent COVID-19.

V is TRBV11-2 and J is TRBJ2-7, with D possibly matching TRBD2 (5 bases). Germline V gene sequence: CDR1 SGHAT, CDR2 FQNNGV. The V gene lost 6 bases and the J gene lost 1 base, with 16 bases spanning the gap. The CDR3 spans 15 residues. The chain's CDR3 is CASREELALSYEQYF. The CDR3 DNA is TGTGCCAGCAGGGAGGAGCTGGCCCTATCCTACGAGCAGTACTTC.

In this sample, this clone turned up a few times. The chain is built from TRBV7-9 and TRBJ1-2; D is undetermined. The length of the CDR3 is 16 residues. Trimming removed 5 bases from V and 4 bases from J, with 20 bases in between. Germline values: CDR1 SEHNR, CDR2 FQNEAQ (reference sequence). The CDR3 loop reads CASSPQFGVWGYGYTF. CDR3 DNA sequence: TGTGCCAGCAGCCCCCAGTTCGGGGTTTGGGGCTATGGCTACACCTTC.

This clone showed up just a few times. The chain has TRBV29-1 and TRBJ1-2; 11 bases agree with TRBD1. Germline CDR1 is SQVTM and CDR2 is ANQGSEA. CDR3 length equals 12 residues. J was trimmed by 8 bases and V by 5 bases; bases with no gene match: 4. CDR3 loop: CSVRTGGVGYTF. The CDR3, as DNA: TGCAGCGTTAGGACAGGGGGCGTAGGCTACACCTTC.

Only one count was recorded for this clone. The V gene is TRBV19, the J gene TRBJ2-6, with D unclear. The CDR3 spans 16 residues. Between the trimmed V and J ends, which lost 4 bases and 0 bases, there was a span of 10 bases. Germline assignment: CDR1 LNHDA and CDR2 SQIVND (reference sequence). The CDR3 spells CASSTYSSSGANVLTF. CDR3 in DNA: TGTGCCAGTAGTACCTACAGCAGCTCTGGGGCCAACGTCCTGACTTTC.

This rearrangement joins TRBV2 to TRBJ1-6, with TRBD1 matching over 9 bases. J lost 7 bases, V lost 7 bases, and 5 bases had no gene match. This CDR3 is built from 14 residues. Per germline, CDR1 SNHLY and CDR2 FYNNEI. The CDR3 region has the DNA TGTGCCAGCACCCTACAGGGGGCAAATTCACCCCTCCACTTT. It specifies CASTLQGANSPLHF.

This chain joins TRBV7-9 and TRBJ2-3; D is perhaps TRBD1 (6 bases). The CDR3 covers 14 residues. Germline V CDR1 and CDR2: SEHNR, FQNEAQ (reference sequence). Trimming cost V 2 bases and J 4 bases, with 10 bases left between them. The CDR3 DNA sequence: TGTGCCAGCAGCTTACTACAGGGTGCAGATACGCAGTATTTT. This sequence encodes CASSLLQGADTQYF.

This chain connects TRBV6-5 to TRBJ2-5; TRBD1 matches at 9 bases. The CDR3 has 15 amino acids. Trimming removed 5 bases from V and 4 bases from J; junction bases left unmatched: 8. CDR1 is MNHEY, CDR2 SVGAGI, per germline. In DNA, the CDR3 is TGTGCCAGCAGTAGGGGACAGGGTGTTATAGAGACCCAGTACTTC. Translating gives CASSRGQGVIETQYF.

The CDR3 region has the DNA TGTGCCAGTAGTATGGGACAGGACTATGGCTACACCTTC. This encodes CASSMGQDYGYTF. V gene TRBV19 combines with J gene TRBJ1-2, with 8 bases lining up with TRBD1. V lost 3 bases and J lost 3; bases outside the gene matches: 0. Germline-derived CDR1 and CDR2 are LNHDA and SQIVND (reference sequence). The CDR3 sequence is 13 residues long.

The rearrangement links TRBV6-5 to TRBJ2-7, with 7 bases lining up with TRBD1. The CDR3 has 12 amino acids. Per germline, CDR1 MNHEY and CDR2 SVGAGI. Germline trimming cut 6 bases from V and 3 bases from J; bases unmatched to any gene: 2. CDR3 in DNA: TGTGCCAGCAGGGGGGACAGCTACGAGCAGTACGTC. Amino acids: CASRGDSYEQYV.

The gene calls are TRBV10-3 and TRBJ2-5, with D possibly TRBD1 on 6 matching bases. The CDR3 runs 13 residues. Germline V gives CDR1 ENHRY, CDR2 SYGVKD. As DNA, the CDR3 is TGTGCTCCGCCTGGGACACCACAAGAGACCCAGTACTTC. The encoded protein is CAPPGTPQETQYF.

The rearrangement links TRBV27 to TRBJ1-1; D may be TRBD1 (6 bases). V was trimmed by 2 bases and J by 4 bases, leaving 8 bases between them. Germline-derived CDR1 and CDR2 are MNHEY and SMNVEV (reference sequence). The CDR3 extends over 13 amino acids. CDR3 residues: CASSLRGGTEAFF. The DNA of the CDR3 is TGTGCCAGCAGTTTAAGAGGGGGCACTGAAGCTTTCTTT.

The rearrangement joins TRBV5-1 to TRBJ2-4; TRBD1 aligns across 7 bases. The CDR3 sequence is 14 residues long. The V gene end was trimmed by 4 bases and the J gene end by 5 bases; junction bases not matched to a gene: 6. The germline CDR1 and CDR2 sequences are SGHRS and YFSETQ. CDR3 in DNA: TGCGCCAGCAGCCCGGCCGGGACAGAAAACATTCAGTACTTC. Its protein is CASSPAGTENIQYF. Supplemented by reference TRBV5-1 and TRBJ2-4, the full variable domain reads KAGVTQTPRYLIKTRGQQVTLSCSPISGHRSVSWYQQTPGQGLQFLFEYFSETQRNKGNFPGRFSGRQFSNSRSEMNVSTLELGDSALYLCASSPAGTENIQYFGAGTRLSVL.

This clone has only a few counts. V is TRBV5-1 and J is TRBJ2-3; 10 nucleotides agree with TRBD2. The CDR3 sequence is 18 residues long. V lost 0 bases and J lost 2; bases outside the gene matches: 9. Germline V gives CDR1 SGHRS, CDR2 YFSETQ. The CDR3 nucleotides are TGCGCCAGCAGCTTGGTGGTCCTAGCGGGGGTATCCACAGATACGCAGTATTTT. The encoded protein is CASSLVVLAGVSTDTQYF.

The V and J genes are TRBV19 and TRBJ1-1; 7 bases agree with TRBD1. Germline CDR1 LNHDA, CDR2 SQIVND (reference sequence). The V segment lost 6 bases and the J segment 3 bases; nucleotides outside the gene matches: 4. The CDR3 has 13 residues. In DNA, the CDR3 is TGTGCCAGTAGCCCAGACAGGGACACTGAAGCTTTCTTT. Its translation: CASSPDRDTEAFF.

The genes are TRBV2 and TRBJ1-4; 9 bases fit TRBD1. Germline V gene data show CDR1 as SNHLY and CDR2 as FYNNEI. V was clipped by 6 bases and J by 5 bases; unmatched bases: 4. This CDR3 has 14 amino acids. Here the CDR3 DNA reads TGTGCCAGCAGGGCCGGGACAGGGAATGAAAAACTGTTTTTT. It codes for CASRAGTGNEKLFF.

The J gene is TRBJ1-1, the V gene TRBV19; D remains ambiguous. From germline, CDR1 is LNHDA and CDR2 SQIVND (reference sequence). This CDR3 is built from 13 residues. Deletions cut 1 base from V and 8 bases from J, with 11 bases between. Here the CDR3 DNA reads TGTGCCAGTAGTATAGGTCCCTACGCGGAAGCTTTCTTT. As protein: CASSIGPYAEAFF.

This clone was seen once. J is TRBJ2-6 and V is TRBV6-5, with D hard to call. This CDR3 contains 15 residues. The V end lost 7 bases, the J end lost 2 bases, and 12 bases lay between the germline ends. CDR1 MNHEY and CDR2 SVGAGI come from the germline V gene. CDR3 sequence reads: CASTEATAGANVLTF. The DNA of the CDR3 is TGTGCCAGCACCGAGGCGACGGCTGGGGCCAACGTCCTGACTTTC.

The chain carries TRBV12-3 or TRBV12-4 and TRBJ1-1; D gene ambiguous. The CDR3 totals 13 residues. The V and J ends lost 2 bases and 7 bases respectively, with 11 bases between them. The CDR3 nucleotides are TGTGCCAGCAGTTTATATAAGGAGGATGAAGCTTTCTTT. The encoded protein is CASSLYKEDEAFF.

The genes are TRBV5-1 and TRBJ1-1, with 9 bases identical to TRBD1. This CDR3 has 14 residues. V was clipped by 4 bases and J by 4 bases; unmatched bases: 5. The V gene's germline CDR1 is SGHRS and CDR2 YFSETQ. The CDR3 loop reads CASSKDRGGTEAFF. As DNA, the CDR3 is TGCGCCAGCAGCAAGGACAGGGGAGGCACTGAAGCTTTCTTT.

The chain has TRBV9 and TRBJ1-2; tentative D call: TRBD1 (6 bases). The CDR3 totals 15 residues. V lost 3 bases to trimming and J lost 5 bases, with 17 bases between them. Germline V gives CDR1 SGDLS, CDR2 YYNGEE. The CDR3: CASSASTGTNYGYTF. DNA of the CDR3: TGTGCCAGCAGCGCGAGCACCGGGACAAATTATGGCTACACCTTC.

V and J are TRBV19 and TRBJ1-1; D unresolved. V lost 5 bases, J lost 3 bases, and 10 bases lay in between. The CDR3 has 13 amino acids. The germline gives CDR1 LNHDA, CDR2 SQIVND (reference sequence). The CDR3 bases are TGTGCCAGTAGTCTTCAGATTTACACTGAAGCTTTCTTT. This gives the protein CASSLQIYTEAFF.

This chain links TRBV29-1 with TRBJ2-7; D is possibly TRBD1 (5 bases). Trimming took 7 bases from V and 6 from J, leaving 16 bases between them. CDR3 length: 12 residues. The V gene's germline CDR1 is SQVTM and CDR2 ANQGSEA. CDR3 amino acids: CSGGQTAGEQYF. CDR3 in DNA: TGCAGCGGAGGACAAACCGCCGGCGAGCAGTACTTC.

The chain carries TRBV4-1 and TRBJ1-1; possible D gene TRBD1, 6 bases. The CDR3 loop spans 13 amino acids. Germline V gives CDR1 MGHRA, CDR2 YSYEKL. The V gene lost 8 bases and the J gene lost 5 bases, with 15 bases spanning the gap. The CDR3 is CASGGRGGTEAFF. CDR3 DNA: TGCGCCAGCGGAGGAAGGGGGGGGACTGAAGCTTTCTTT.

The rearrangement joins TRBV2 to TRBJ2-2; TRBD2 is a possible D gene (6 bases). This CDR3 has 14 amino acids. Germline lookup yields CDR1 SNHLY and CDR2 FYNNEI. Trimming stripped 11 bases from V and 0 bases from J, with 13 bases between. Written as DNA, the CDR3 is TGTGCCGGATCCGGGACTTCGAACACCGGGGAGCTGTTTTTT. It yields the protein CAGSGTSNTGELFF.

The CDR3 DNA is TGTGCCAGCAGTTTATGGGGACAGGGCAATTCACCCCTCCACTTT. It codes for CASSLWGQGNSPLHF. V and J are TRBV28 and TRBJ1-6; 9 bases agree with TRBD1. The V segment lost 0 bases and the J segment 7 bases; nucleotides outside the gene matches: 1. Germline V gives CDR1 MDHEN, CDR2 SYDVKM. The CDR3 is made up of 15 amino acids.

This clone occurred once. The chain employs TRBV20-1 and TRBJ2-1; 12 positions agree with TRBD2. From germline, CDR1 is DFQATT and CDR2 SNEGSKA (reference sequence). V trimming: 3 bases; J trimming: 4 bases; junction bases outside the gene matches: 1. This CDR3 spans 14 amino acids. In DNA, the CDR3 is TGCAGTGCTAGTGGGACTAGCGGGTACAATGAGCAGTTCTTC. Residues: CSASGTSGYNEQFF.

V usage is TRBV4-1 and J usage is TRBJ2-5; no definite D call. V was cut by 2 bases and J by 3 bases, with 10 bases left in between. The CDR3 sequence is 14 residues long. Germline assignment: CDR1 MGHRA and CDR2 YSYEKL. The CDR3 is CASSQTYTEETQYF. The CDR3 DNA is TGCGCCAGCAGCCAAACCTACACAGAAGAGACCCAGTACTTC.

The rearrangement links TRBV19 to TRBJ1-2; no clear D. The CDR3 loop spans 15 amino acids. The V end was cut by 7 bases, the J end by 4 bases, with 19 bases between. Germline CDR1 is LNHDA and CDR2 is SQIVND (reference sequence). The CDR3 DNA follows: TGTGCCAGTACCCCTTCCGAGCGGTCGGGCTATGGCTACACCTTC. It encodes CASTPSERSGYGYTF.